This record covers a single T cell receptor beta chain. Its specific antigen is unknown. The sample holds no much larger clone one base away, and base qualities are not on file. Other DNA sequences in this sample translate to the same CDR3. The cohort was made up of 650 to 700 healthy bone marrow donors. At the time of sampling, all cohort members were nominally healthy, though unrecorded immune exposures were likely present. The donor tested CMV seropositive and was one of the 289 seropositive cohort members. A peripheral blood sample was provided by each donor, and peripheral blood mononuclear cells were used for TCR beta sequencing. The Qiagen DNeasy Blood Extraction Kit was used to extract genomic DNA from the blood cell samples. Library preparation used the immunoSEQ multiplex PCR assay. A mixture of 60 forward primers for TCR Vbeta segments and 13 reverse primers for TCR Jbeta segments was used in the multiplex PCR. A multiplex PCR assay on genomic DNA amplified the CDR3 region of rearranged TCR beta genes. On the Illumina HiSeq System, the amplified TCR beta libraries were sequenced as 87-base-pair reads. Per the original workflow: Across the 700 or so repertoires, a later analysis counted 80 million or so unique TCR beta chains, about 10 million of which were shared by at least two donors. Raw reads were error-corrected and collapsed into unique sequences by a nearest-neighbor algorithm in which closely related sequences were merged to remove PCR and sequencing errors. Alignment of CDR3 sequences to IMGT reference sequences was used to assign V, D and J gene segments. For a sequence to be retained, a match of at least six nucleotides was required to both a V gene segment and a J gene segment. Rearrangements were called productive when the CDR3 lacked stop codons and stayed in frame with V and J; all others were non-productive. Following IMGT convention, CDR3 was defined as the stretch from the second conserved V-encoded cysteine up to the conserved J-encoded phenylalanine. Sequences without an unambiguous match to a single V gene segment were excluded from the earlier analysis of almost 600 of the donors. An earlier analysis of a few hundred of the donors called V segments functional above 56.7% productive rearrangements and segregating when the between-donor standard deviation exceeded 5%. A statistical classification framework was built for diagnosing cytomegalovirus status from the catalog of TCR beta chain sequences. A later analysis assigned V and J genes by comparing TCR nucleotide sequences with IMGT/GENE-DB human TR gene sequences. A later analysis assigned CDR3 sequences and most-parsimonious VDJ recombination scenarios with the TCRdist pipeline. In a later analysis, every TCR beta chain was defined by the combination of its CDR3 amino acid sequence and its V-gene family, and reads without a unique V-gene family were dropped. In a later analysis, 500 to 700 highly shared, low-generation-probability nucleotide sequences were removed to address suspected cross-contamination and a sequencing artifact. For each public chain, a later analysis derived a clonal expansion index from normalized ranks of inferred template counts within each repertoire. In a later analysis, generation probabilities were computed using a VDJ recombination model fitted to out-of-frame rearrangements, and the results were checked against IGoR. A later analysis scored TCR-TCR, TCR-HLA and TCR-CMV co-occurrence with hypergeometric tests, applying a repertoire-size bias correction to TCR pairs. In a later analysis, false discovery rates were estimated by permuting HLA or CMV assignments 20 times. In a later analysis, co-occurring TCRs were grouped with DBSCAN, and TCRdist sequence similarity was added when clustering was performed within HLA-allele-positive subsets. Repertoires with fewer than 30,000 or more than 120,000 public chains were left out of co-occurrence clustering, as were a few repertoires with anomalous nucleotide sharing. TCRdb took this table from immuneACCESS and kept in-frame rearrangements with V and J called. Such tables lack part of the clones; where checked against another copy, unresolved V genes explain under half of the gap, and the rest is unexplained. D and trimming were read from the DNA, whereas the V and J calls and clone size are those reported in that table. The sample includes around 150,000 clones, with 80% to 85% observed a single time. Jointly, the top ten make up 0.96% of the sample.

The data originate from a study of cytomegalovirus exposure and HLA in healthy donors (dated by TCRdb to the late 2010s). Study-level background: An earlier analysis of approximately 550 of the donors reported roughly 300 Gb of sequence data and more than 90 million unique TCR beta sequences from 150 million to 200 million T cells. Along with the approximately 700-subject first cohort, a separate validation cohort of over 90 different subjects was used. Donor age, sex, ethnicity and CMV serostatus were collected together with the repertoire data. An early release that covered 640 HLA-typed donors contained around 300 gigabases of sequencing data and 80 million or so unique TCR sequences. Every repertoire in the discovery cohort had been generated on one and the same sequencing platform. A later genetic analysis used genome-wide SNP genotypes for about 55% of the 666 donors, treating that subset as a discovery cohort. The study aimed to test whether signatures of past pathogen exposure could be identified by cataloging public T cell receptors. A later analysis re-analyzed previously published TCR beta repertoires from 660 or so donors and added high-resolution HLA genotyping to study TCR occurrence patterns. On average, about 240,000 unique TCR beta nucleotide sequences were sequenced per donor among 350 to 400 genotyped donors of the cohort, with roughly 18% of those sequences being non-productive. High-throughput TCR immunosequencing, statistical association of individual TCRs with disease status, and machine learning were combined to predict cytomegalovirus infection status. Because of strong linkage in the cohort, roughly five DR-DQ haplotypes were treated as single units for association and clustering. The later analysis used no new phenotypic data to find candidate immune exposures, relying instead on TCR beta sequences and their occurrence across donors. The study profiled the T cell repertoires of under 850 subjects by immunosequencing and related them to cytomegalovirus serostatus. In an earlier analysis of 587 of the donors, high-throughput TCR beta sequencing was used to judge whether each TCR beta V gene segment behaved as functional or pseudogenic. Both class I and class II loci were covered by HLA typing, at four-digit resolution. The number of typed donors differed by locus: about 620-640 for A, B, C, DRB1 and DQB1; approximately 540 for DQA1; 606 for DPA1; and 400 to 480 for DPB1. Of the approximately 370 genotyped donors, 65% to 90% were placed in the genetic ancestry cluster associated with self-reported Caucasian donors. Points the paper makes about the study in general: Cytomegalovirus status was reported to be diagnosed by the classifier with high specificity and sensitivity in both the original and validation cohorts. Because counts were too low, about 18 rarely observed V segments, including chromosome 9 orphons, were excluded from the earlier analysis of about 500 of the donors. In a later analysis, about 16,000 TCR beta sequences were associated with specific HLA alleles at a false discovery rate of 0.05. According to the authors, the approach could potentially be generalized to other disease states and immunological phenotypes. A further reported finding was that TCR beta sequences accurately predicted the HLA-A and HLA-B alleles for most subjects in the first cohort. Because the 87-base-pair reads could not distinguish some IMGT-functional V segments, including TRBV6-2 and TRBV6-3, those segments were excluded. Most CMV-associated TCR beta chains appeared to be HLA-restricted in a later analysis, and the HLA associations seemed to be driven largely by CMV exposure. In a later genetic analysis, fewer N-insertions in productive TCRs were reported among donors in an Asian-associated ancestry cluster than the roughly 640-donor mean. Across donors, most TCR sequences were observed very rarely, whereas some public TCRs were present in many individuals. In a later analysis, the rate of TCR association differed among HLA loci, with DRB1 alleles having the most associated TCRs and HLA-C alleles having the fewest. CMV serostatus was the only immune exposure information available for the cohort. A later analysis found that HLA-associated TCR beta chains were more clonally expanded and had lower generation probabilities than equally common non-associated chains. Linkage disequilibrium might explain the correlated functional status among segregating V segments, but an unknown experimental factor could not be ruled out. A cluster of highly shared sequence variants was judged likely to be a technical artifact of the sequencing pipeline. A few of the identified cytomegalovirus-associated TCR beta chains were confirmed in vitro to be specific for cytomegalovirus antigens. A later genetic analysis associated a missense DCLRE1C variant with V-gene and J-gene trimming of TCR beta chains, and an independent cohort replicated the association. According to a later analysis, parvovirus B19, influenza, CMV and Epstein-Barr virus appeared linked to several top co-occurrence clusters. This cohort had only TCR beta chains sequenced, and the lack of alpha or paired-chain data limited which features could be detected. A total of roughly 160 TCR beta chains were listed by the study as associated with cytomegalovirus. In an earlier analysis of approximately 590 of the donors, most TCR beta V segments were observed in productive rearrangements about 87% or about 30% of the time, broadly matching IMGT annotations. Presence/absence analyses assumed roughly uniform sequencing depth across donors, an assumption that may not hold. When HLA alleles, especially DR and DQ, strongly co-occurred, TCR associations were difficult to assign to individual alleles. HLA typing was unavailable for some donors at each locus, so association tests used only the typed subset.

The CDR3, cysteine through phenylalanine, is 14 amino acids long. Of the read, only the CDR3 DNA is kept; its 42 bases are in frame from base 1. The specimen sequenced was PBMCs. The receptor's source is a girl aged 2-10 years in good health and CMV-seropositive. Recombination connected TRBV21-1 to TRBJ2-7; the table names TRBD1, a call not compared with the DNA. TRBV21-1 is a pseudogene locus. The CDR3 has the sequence CASSTTLDSYEQYF. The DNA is TGTGCCAGCAGCACCACCCTGGACAGCTACGAGCAGTACTTC.